This T cell receptor beta chain was sequenced during a study of cytomegalovirus exposure and HLA in healthy donors. Whole-study findings and limits: The study assumed roughly uniform donor sequencing depth for presence/absence analyses. Altogether, 150 to 200 TCR beta chains were recorded as cytomegalovirus-associated. Some highly shared sequence variants likely arose as a pipeline artifact. In an earlier analysis, in some 540 donors, most V segments appeared productive either ~87% or ~30% of the time.

Amplification used 60 Vbeta primers and 13 Jbeta primers. The repertoire was sequenced with immunoSEQ multiplex PCR; TCRdb's copy has only in-frame clones and lacks some. Of fewer than 250,000 clones listed, roughly 83% are singletons. Worth noting for this clone: Its specificity is not known.

Sample: PBMCs. The clonotype originates from a male donor in good health and CMV-seropositive.

CDR3 residues: CAISESVRAEQYF. The CDR3 DNA sequence: TGTGCCATCAGTGAGTCTGTCCGAGCCGAGCAGTACTTC. This chain joins TRBV10-3 and TRBJ2-5; D is unclear. The DNA end is a closer match to TRBJ2-7, so the J assignment may be wrong. The CDR3 consists of 13 residues. Germline V gene sequence: CDR1 ENHRY, CDR2 SYGVKD.